Here is one T cell receptor beta chain with its context. The sample comes from a study of long-term antiretroviral therapy in people with HIV. Study overall: Specimens dating back about a decade before the 2015 immediate-ART recommendation are the oldest included.

Investigators performed immunoSEQ version v3.0 at survey level. This table comes from immunoSEQ multiplex PCR, and its TCRdb copy is limited to in-frame clones, with some not included. The table has 25,000 to 30,000 clones, around 90% seen once. CDR1 is ENHRY, CDR2 SYGVKD, per germline. V gave up 3 bases and J gave up 1 base; unmatched junction bases: 7. This CDR3 is 16 amino acids long. Sequenced material: unsorted PBMCs, taken 1.8 years after starting antiretroviral therapy. The gene calls are TRBV10-3 and TRBJ2-3; TRBD2 matches at 7 bases. The origin of this receptor is a woman between 18 and 30 years old with HIV. CDR3 DNA sequence: TGTGCCATCAGTGACCCGACTAGCTCGGGCACAGATACGCAGTATTTT. As protein: CAISDPTSSGTDTQYF.